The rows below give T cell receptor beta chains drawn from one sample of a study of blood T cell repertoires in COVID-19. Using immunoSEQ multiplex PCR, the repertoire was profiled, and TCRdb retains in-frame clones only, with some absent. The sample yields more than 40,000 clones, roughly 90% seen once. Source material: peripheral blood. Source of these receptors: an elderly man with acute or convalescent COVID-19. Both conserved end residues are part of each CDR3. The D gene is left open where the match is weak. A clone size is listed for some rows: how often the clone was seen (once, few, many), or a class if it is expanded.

CDR3aa: CASSTRQVENEKLFF; CDR3nt: TGTGCCAGTAGCACCCGACAGGTAGAGAATGAAAAACTGTTTTTT; d_gene: -; j_gene: TRBJ1-4; v_gene: TRBV19; abundance: -
CDR3aa: CASSILRQGASYGYTF; CDR3nt: TGTGCCAGTAGTATCCTACGACAGGGGGCGAGCTATGGCTACACCTTC; d_gene: TRBD1; j_gene: TRBJ1-2; v_gene: TRBV19; abundance: few
CDR3aa: CASSLFAGMGNTIYF; CDR3nt: TGTGCCAGCAGCTTATTTGCGGGGATGGGGAACACCATATATTTT; d_gene: -; j_gene: TRBJ1-3; v_gene: TRBV7-8; abundance: -
CDR3aa: CASSQGRGNQPQHF; CDR3nt: TGTGCCAGCAGCCAGGGGCGTGGCAATCAGCCCCAGCATTTT; d_gene: -; j_gene: TRBJ1-5; v_gene: TRBV3-1/TRBV3-2; abundance: few
CDR3aa: CASSRTSGGADEQFF; CDR3nt: TGTGCCAGCAGCCGGACTAGCGGGGGGGCAGATGAGCAGTTCTTC; d_gene: TRBD2; j_gene: TRBJ2-1; v_gene: TRBV7-2; abundance: -
CDR3aa: CASSFSSGVAALHF; CDR3nt: TGTGCCAGCAGTTTTTCTTCGGGGGTTGCGGCCCTCCACTTT; d_gene: -; j_gene: TRBJ1-6; v_gene: TRBV27; abundance: -
CDR3aa: CASSILQGIQPQHF; CDR3nt: TGTGCCAGTAGTATATTGCAGGGAATCCAGCCCCAGCATTTT; d_gene: -; j_gene: TRBJ1-5; v_gene: TRBV19; abundance: -
CDR3aa: CATSRGLSQPQHF; CDR3nt: TGTGCCACCAGCAGGGGGCTCAGCCAGCCCCAGCATTTT; d_gene: -; j_gene: TRBJ1-5; v_gene: TRBV15; abundance: -
CDR3aa: CSVPGGSTEAFF; CDR3nt: TGCAGCGTTCCCGGGGGGAGCACTGAAGCTTTCTTT; d_gene: -; j_gene: TRBJ1-1; v_gene: TRBV29-1; abundance: -
CDR3aa: CASSFKSGTGGPSYGYTF; CDR3nt: TGTGCCAGCAGTTTTAAGTCCGGGACAGGGGGCCCTAGCTATGGCTACACCTTC; d_gene: TRBD1; j_gene: TRBJ1-2; v_gene: TRBV27; abundance: -
CDR3aa: CASSPTGGQPQHF; CDR3nt: TGTGCCAGCAGCCCCACAGGGGGTCAGCCCCAGCATTTT; d_gene: TRBD1; j_gene: TRBJ1-5; v_gene: TRBV11-2; abundance: -
CDR3aa: CASSQGTGNGELFF; CDR3nt: TGTGCCAGCAGCCAGGGGACAGGGAACGGGGAGCTGTTTTTT; d_gene: TRBD1; j_gene: TRBJ2-2; v_gene: TRBV3-1/TRBV3-2; abundance: once
CDR3aa: CASRYTAGEAFF; CDR3nt: TGTGCCAGCAGGTACACGGCAGGAGAAGCTTTCTTT; d_gene: -; j_gene: TRBJ1-1; v_gene: TRBV12-3/TRBV12-4; abundance: -
CDR3aa: CASSPPGSNYGYTF; CDR3nt: TGTGCCAGCAGCCCCCCGGGTTCTAACTATGGCTACACCTTC; d_gene: -; j_gene: TRBJ1-2; v_gene: TRBV5-6; abundance: -
CDR3aa: CASSSRTAYEQYF; CDR3nt: TGTGCCAGCAGCTCGCGGACAGCATACGAGCAGTACTTC; d_gene: -; j_gene: TRBJ2-7; v_gene: TRBV7-9; abundance: once
CDR3aa: CAISDGTGRANEQFF; CDR3nt: TGTGCCATCAGTGACGGGACAGGGAGGGCCAATGAGCAGTTCTTC; d_gene: TRBD1; j_gene: TRBJ2-1; v_gene: TRBV10-3; abundance: -
CDR3aa: CASSPNQGANTEAFF; CDR3nt: TGTGCCAGCTCACCAAATCAGGGGGCGAACACTGAAGCTTTCTTT; d_gene: TRBD1; j_gene: TRBJ1-1; v_gene: TRBV18; abundance: -
CDR3aa: CASSEDRRGTDTQYF; CDR3nt: TGTGCCAGCAGTGAAGACAGGAGGGGCACAGATACGCAGTATTTT; d_gene: -; j_gene: TRBJ2-3; v_gene: TRBV2; abundance: -
CDR3aa: CASSFTGVGMEKLFF; CDR3nt: TGCGCCAGCAGCTTTACCGGGGTCGGAATGGAAAAACTGTTTTTT; d_gene: -; j_gene: TRBJ1-4; v_gene: TRBV5-1; abundance: -
CDR3aa: CASTGGSSNQPQHF; CDR3nt: TGTGCCAGCACAGGGGGCTCTAGCAATCAGCCCCAGCATTTT; d_gene: TRBD1; j_gene: TRBJ1-5; v_gene: TRBV6-5; abundance: -
CDR3aa: CASSFPLSNTEAFF; CDR3nt: TGTGCCAGCAGCTTCCCACTTTCGAACACTGAAGCTTTCTTT; d_gene: -; j_gene: TRBJ1-1; v_gene: TRBV7-9; abundance: -
CDR3aa: CASRISTGDSPLHF; CDR3nt: TGTGCCAGCAGGATCTCAACAGGGGATTCACCCCTCCACTTT; d_gene: TRBD1; j_gene: TRBJ1-6; v_gene: TRBV28; abundance: -
CDR3aa: CASSQGRRPGGAFF; CDR3nt: TGTGCCAGCAGCCAAGGAAGGCGACCCGGAGGAGCTTTCTTT; d_gene: -; j_gene: TRBJ1-1; v_gene: TRBV3-1/TRBV3-2; abundance: -
CDR3aa: CASRLKGADYGYTF; CDR3nt: TGTGCCAGCAGGCTCAAGGGGGCGGACTATGGCTACACCTTC; d_gene: TRBD1; j_gene: TRBJ1-2; v_gene: TRBV6-5; abundance: once
CDR3aa: CASRGHRDPDHEQYF; CDR3nt: TGTGCCAGTCGGGGACACCGAGACCCGGACCACGAGCAGTACTTC; d_gene: -; j_gene: TRBJ2-7; v_gene: TRBV7-9; abundance: few
CDR3aa: CASSWDISSPVYEQYF; CDR3nt: TGCGCCAGCAGCTGGGACATTTCATCCCCCGTTTACGAGCAGTACTTC; d_gene: -; j_gene: TRBJ2-7; v_gene: TRBV5-1; abundance: -
CDR3aa: CASSSATGANYGYTF; CDR3nt: TGTGCCAGTAGTAGCGCCACAGGAGCGAACTATGGCTACACCTTC; d_gene: -; j_gene: TRBJ1-2; v_gene: TRBV19; abundance: -
CDR3aa: CASSLGTASGANVLTF; CDR3nt: TGTGCCAGCAGCTTGGGCACAGCATCTGGGGCCAACGTCCTGACTTTC; d_gene: -; j_gene: TRBJ2-6; v_gene: TRBV5-5; abundance: -
CDR3aa: CASSYSRGFDGYTF; CDR3nt: TGTGCCAGCAGTTACTCGAGAGGATTTGATGGCTACACCTTC; d_gene: -; j_gene: TRBJ1-2; v_gene: TRBV6-5; abundance: -
CDR3aa: CASSESRRVQETQYF; CDR3nt: TGCGCCAGCAGTGAGTCTCGCAGGGTCCAAGAGACCCAGTACTTC; d_gene: -; j_gene: TRBJ2-5; v_gene: TRBV10-1; abundance: -
CDR3aa: CASSQGGSSWAQHF; CDR3nt: TGTGCCAGCAGCCAAGGCGGCTCCAGTTGGGCCCAGCATTTT; d_gene: -; j_gene: TRBJ1-5; v_gene: TRBV3-1/TRBV3-2; abundance: -
CDR3aa: CASSLTGGRQETQYF; CDR3nt: TGTGCCAGCAGCTTAACGGGGGGGCGGCAAGAGACCCAGTACTTC; d_gene: TRBD2; j_gene: TRBJ2-5; v_gene: TRBV11-2; abundance: -
CDR3aa: CATSRVWGQGLVSPLHF; CDR3nt: TGTGCCACCAGCAGAGTTTGGGGTCAGGGGCTCGTTTCACCCCTCCACTTT; d_gene: -; j_gene: TRBJ1-6; v_gene: TRBV15; abundance: -
CDR3aa: CASSDRTGDEKLFF; CDR3nt: TGTGCCAGCAGCGATCGGACAGGAGATGAAAAACTGTTTTTT; d_gene: TRBD1; j_gene: TRBJ1-4; v_gene: TRBV7-9; abundance: -
CDR3aa: CASSPPLGGETQYF; CDR3nt: TGCGCCAGCAGCCCCCCGCTGGGGGGGGAGACCCAGTACTTC; d_gene: TRBD2; j_gene: TRBJ2-5; v_gene: TRBV5-1; abundance: once
CDR3aa: CASRTTGQGMNSPLHF; CDR3nt: TGTGCCAGTAGGACAACCGGACAGGGTATGAATTCACCCCTCCACTTT; d_gene: TRBD1; j_gene: TRBJ1-6; v_gene: TRBV19; abundance: -
CDR3aa: CASSLGAGSRRAQYF; CDR3nt: TGCGCCAGCAGCTTGGGTGCGGGCAGCCGGAGGGCGCAGTATTTT; d_gene: -; j_gene: TRBJ2-3; v_gene: TRBV5-1; abundance: once
CDR3aa: CASSDTLYSNQPQHF; CDR3nt: TGTGCCAGCAGTGACACGCTTTATAGCAATCAGCCCCAGCATTTT; d_gene: -; j_gene: TRBJ1-5; v_gene: TRBV28; abundance: -
CDR3aa: CASSLWPGAMNTEAFF; CDR3nt: TGTGCCAGCAGCTTGTGGCCAGGGGCTATGAACACTGAAGCTTTCTTT; d_gene: -; j_gene: TRBJ1-1; v_gene: TRBV5-6; abundance: -
CDR3aa: CASSLRTGSYNEQFF; CDR3nt: TGTGCCAGCAGCTTGAGAACAGGGTCCTACAATGAGCAGTTCTTC; d_gene: -; j_gene: TRBJ2-1; v_gene: TRBV5-4; abundance: -
CDR3aa: CAWDRGLAGPGTQYF; CDR3nt: TGTGCCTGGGACAGGGGACTAGCGGGGCCCGGAACCCAGTACTTC; d_gene: TRBD2; j_gene: TRBJ2-5; v_gene: TRBV30; abundance: -
CDR3aa: CASSQDLYEQYF; CDR3nt: TGTGCCAGCAGCCAAGATCTGTACGAGCAGTACTTC; d_gene: -; j_gene: TRBJ2-7; v_gene: TRBV3-1/TRBV3-2; abundance: once
CDR3aa: CATSRWTETNQPQHF; CDR3nt: TGTGCCACCAGCAGATGGACAGAAACCAATCAGCCCCAGCATTTT; d_gene: -; j_gene: TRBJ1-5; v_gene: TRBV15; abundance: -
CDR3aa: CASSTTGDQPQHF; CDR3nt: TGTGCCAGCAGTACGACAGGGGATCAGCCCCAGCATTTT; d_gene: TRBD1; j_gene: TRBJ1-5; v_gene: TRBV6-6; abundance: -
CDR3aa: CASSRGMSNQPQHF; CDR3nt: TGTGCCAGCAGCCGCGGAATGAGCAATCAGCCCCAGCATTTT; d_gene: -; j_gene: TRBJ1-5; v_gene: TRBV3-1/TRBV3-2; abundance: -
CDR3aa: CAWSVRLGTGVNEKLFF; CDR3nt: TGTGCCTGGAGTGTACGGCTCGGGACAGGGGTGAATGAAAAACTGTTTTTT; d_gene: TRBD1; j_gene: TRBJ1-4; v_gene: TRBV30; abundance: -
CDR3aa: CSVLTGRPSSNYGYTF; CDR3nt: TGCAGCGTGTTAACCGGGAGACCATCTTCTAACTATGGCTACACCTTC; d_gene: -; j_gene: TRBJ1-2; v_gene: TRBV29-1; abundance: once
CDR3aa: CASSFNRGNEKLFF; CDR3nt: TGTGCCAGCAGCTTCAACAGGGGTAATGAAAAACTGTTTTTT; d_gene: TRBD1; j_gene: TRBJ1-4; v_gene: TRBV7-8; abundance: -
CDR3aa: CASRYKSGGVYEQYF; CDR3nt: TGTGCCAGCAGATATAAGAGCGGGGGGGTCTACGAGCAGTACTTC; d_gene: TRBD2; j_gene: TRBJ2-7; v_gene: TRBV27; abundance: -
CDR3aa: CASRGQGASTGELFF; CDR3nt: TGTGCCAGTAGAGGACAGGGGGCGAGCACCGGGGAGCTGTTTTTT; d_gene: TRBD1; j_gene: TRBJ2-2; v_gene: TRBV19; abundance: -